Presented here are 18 T cell receptor beta chains from one specimen sequenced in a study of T-cell reconstitution after alpha-beta-depleted transplantation in children. It was with unique molecular identifiers that the TCRbeta library was prepared. In TCRdb, the PCR reads were re-called with MiXCR into one record per CDR3 protein. The table has about 480,000 distinct CDR3 sequences, about 12% seen once. Material: PBMCs from the stem cell graft donor, obtained from the stem cell graft. These receptors were taken from a human donor who donated a stem cell graft to a child with combined immunodeficiency.

This clonotype was counted a few times. This chain uses TRBV12-3 or TRBV12-4 with TRBJ1-2; 9 bases are a match to TRBD1. The ends lost 3 bases at V and 7 bases at J; junction bases unmatched: 6. This CDR3 has 14 residues. Written as DNA, the CDR3 is TGTGCCAGCAGTTTCACAGGGGGCCAGGGTGGCTACACCTTC. It is translated as CASSFTGGQGGYTF.

This clonotype was seen at least ten times. This chain joins TRBV24-1 and TRBJ1-1; 8 nucleotides agree with TRBD1. V dropped 2 bases and J dropped 2; count of bases not matched to a gene: 3. Per the germline V gene, CDR1 is KGHDR and CDR2 is SFDVKD. The CDR3 totals 15 residues. For the CDR3, the DNA is TGTGCCACCAGTGATTCGGGACAGGCAAACACTGAAGCTTTCTTT. The encoded protein is CATSDSGQANTEAFF.

The CDR3 spells CASSYFRTPRTSGRSGANVLTF. The CDR3 bases are TGTGCCAGCAGTTACTTTAGGACCCCCCGGACTAGCGGGAGGTCTGGGGCCAACGTCCTGACTTTC. The rearrangement links TRBV6-2 or TRBV6-3 to TRBJ2-6, with 14 bases that match TRBD2. This CDR3 has 22 amino acids. Per germline, CDR1 MNHEY and CDR2 SVGEGT. V was pared by 1 base and J by 1 base, with 12 bases of the junction left unmatched.

Note on this clonotype: The junction shows a germline mismatch at one end, possibly a read error. The J gene is TRBJ2-7, the V gene TRBV7-2; 10 nucleotides match TRBD2. The CDR3 loop spans 15 amino acids. Germline CDR1 reads SGHTA; CDR2 reads FQGNSA. The CDR3 protein is CASSYGLAASYERYF. CDR3 nucleotide sequence: TGTGCCAGCAGCTATGGACTAGCGGCCTCCTACGAGCGGTACTTC.

This clonotype was seen a few times. The chain links TRBV7-2 to TRBJ2-7; 7 positions match TRBD1. From germline, CDR1 is SGHTA and CDR2 FQGNSA. This CDR3 comprises 15 residues. V trimming: 8 bases; J trimming: 1 base; junction bases outside the gene matches: 11. CDR3 sequence: CASGPPTGASYEQYF. CDR3 sequence (DNA): TGTGCCAGCGGACCGCCTACAGGGGCATCCTACGAGCAGTACTTC.

The CDR3 loop is CASSVAGTGHSYEQYF. CDR3 bases: TGTGCCAGCAGCGTAGCCGGGACAGGGCACTCCTACGAGCAGTACTTC. This chain uses TRBV9 with TRBJ2-7; 9 nucleotides agree with TRBD1. The J segment lost 0 bases and the V segment lost 0 bases, leaving 4 bases of the junction unmatched. Germline V gene lookup returns CDR1 SGDLS and CDR2 YYNGEE. The CDR3 is 16 residues long.

This clonotype was recorded a few times. This sequence joins TRBV6-1 and TRBJ1-1, with 8 bases that match TRBD1. CDR1 MNHNS and CDR2 SASEGT come from the germline V gene. V was pared by 5 bases and J by 5 bases, with 4 bases of the junction left unmatched. The CDR3 sequence is 13 residues long. CDR3 sequence reads: CASSTRGLTEAFF. Written as DNA, the CDR3 is TGTGCCAGCAGTACCAGGGGGCTGACTGAAGCTTTCTTT.

The CDR3 DNA follows: TGTGCCAGCAGTAGGGGACGGGGAAACACCATATATTTT. Its translation is CASSRGRGNTIYF. V usage is TRBV28 and J usage is TRBJ1-3, with D tentatively TRBD1 (5 bases). V was cut by 5 bases and J by 4 bases, with 9 bases left in between. The CDR3 runs 13 residues. Germline CDR1 MDHEN, CDR2 SYDVKM.

This clonotype was seen many times. V gene TRBV15 combines with J gene TRBJ2-3; TRBD2 agrees at 10 bases. Germline V gene data show CDR1 as LNHNV and CDR2 as YYDKDF (reference sequence). Losses at the gene ends were 2 bases for V and 4 bases for J; bases not matched to a gene: 9. This CDR3 spans 17 amino acids. The CDR3 sequence is CATSRFPSGRAPDTQYF. For the CDR3, the DNA is TGTGCCACCAGCAGATTCCCGAGCGGGAGGGCCCCAGATACGCAGTATTTT.

The rearrangement joins TRBV7-2 to TRBJ1-1; 8 bases are a match to TRBD1. CDR1 is SGHTA, CDR2 FQGNSA, per germline. The CDR3 sequence is 15 residues long. V was clipped by 5 bases and J by 0 bases; unmatched bases: 5. The CDR3 DNA reads as TGTGCCAGCAGCCCCCAGGGACAGGTGAACACTGAAGCTTTCTTT. Its protein is CASSPQGQVNTEAFF.

V is TRBV25-1 and J is TRBJ1-6, with unresolved D. Germline CDR1 and CDR2: MGHDK and SYGVNS. V was shortened by 4 bases and J by 0 bases, with 13 bases between the two germline ends. The CDR3 consists of 17 residues. In DNA, the CDR3 is TGTGCCAGCAGTGCCAAGGTCCCGAGCTCCTATAATTCACCCCTCCACTTT. As protein: CASSAKVPSSYNSPLHF.

Ten or more counts support this clonotype. The chain joins TRBV7-3 to TRBJ2-1, with 11 bases identical to TRBD2. Trimming at V came to 3 bases and at J to 4 bases, leaving 2 bases not matched to a gene. CDR1 is SGHTA and CDR2 is FQGTGA in the germline V gene. This CDR3 is built from 15 residues. CDR3 sequence: CASSFRLAGYNEQFF. The CDR3, as DNA: TGTGCCAGCAGCTTCAGACTAGCGGGATACAATGAGCAGTTCTTC.

This chain connects TRBV6-6 to TRBJ2-7; D not resolved. Germline V lookup: CDR1 MNHNY, CDR2 SVGAGI (reference sequence). There are 12 residues in the CDR3. Trimming pared 3 bases from V and 3 bases from J, leaving 6 bases between. DNA of the CDR3: TGTGCCAGCAGTTATGGCCACTACGAGCAGTACTTC. Translated: CASSYGHYEQYF.

This clonotype came up many times. V is TRBV18 and J is TRBJ1-5, with TRBD1 identical over 9 bases. This CDR3 is 14 amino acids long. Germline V gives CDR1 KGHSH, CDR2 LQKENI. The ends lost 4 bases at V and 3 bases at J; junction bases unmatched: 1. The DNA for the CDR3 is TGTGCCAGCTCACGGACAGGGGACAATCAGCCCCAGCATTTT. Encoded protein: CASSRTGDNQPQHF.

This chain connects TRBV20-1 to TRBJ2-7, with 8 nucleotides matching TRBD1. CDR1 and CDR2 (germline): DFQATT, SNEGSKA (reference sequence). J lost 3 bases, V lost 0 bases, and 10 bases had no gene match. The CDR3 consists of 16 residues. The CDR3 nucleotides are TGCAGTGCTAGAGATCCCCGGACAGGGTCGATCTACGAGCAGTACTTC. It specifies CSARDPRTGSIYEQYF.

This sequence joins TRBV20-1 and TRBJ2-7; a weak D match, TRBD2 (6 bases). The CDR3 covers 14 residues. CDR1 DFQATT and CDR2 SNEGSKA come from the germline V gene (reference sequence). V gave up 0 bases and J gave up 2 bases, with 11 bases separating them. CDR3 sequence (DNA): TGCAGTGCTAGAGATAGCGGCAGGACCTACGAGCAGTACTTC. Encoded protein: CSARDSGRTYEQYF.

This rearrangement joins TRBV4-3 to TRBJ2-1, with 9 nucleotides matching TRBD2. V dropped 0 bases and J dropped 9; count of bases not matched to a gene: 6. The V gene's germline CDR1 is LGHNA and CDR2 YSLEER. This CDR3 region has 15 residues. The DNA for the CDR3 is TGCGCCAGCAGCCAAGATCCGCGGGGGGGCCTTGAGCAGTTCTTC. It codes for CASSQDPRGGLEQFF.

This clonotype came up many times. V gene TRBV2 combines with J gene TRBJ2-7; D not certain. V gave up 4 bases and J gave up 2 bases, with 12 bases separating them. This CDR3 has 14 residues. Germline V gene sequence: CDR1 SNHLY, CDR2 FYNNEI. The CDR3 reads CASSVRDFTYEQYF. DNA for the CDR3: TGTGCCAGCAGTGTGCGAGACTTCACCTACGAGCAGTACTTC.